A selection of T cell receptor beta chains follows, all from one sample in a study of sequential checkpoint blockade in melanoma. Assay used: immunoSEQ multiplex PCR; TCRdb lists only in-frame clones, some missing. The sample records tens of thousands of clones, about 30% being singletons. The input for sequencing was tumor tissue (inferred from file names), taken from a patient given nivolumab and ipilimumab in sequence. The receptors derive from a human donor with melanoma. Both conserved end residues are part of each CDR3. Fields, in order: J gene, D gene, clone size, V gene, CDR3 protein, CDR3 DNA. D genes are given only for firm matches. Expanded clones are given a class, and other clones once, few, many or no size at all.

j_gene: TRBJ1-2
d_gene: -
abundance: -
v_gene: TRBV6-8
CDR3aa: CASSYESGGYTF
CDR3nt: TGTGCCAGCAGTTACGAAAGTGGTGGCTACACCTTC

j_gene: TRBJ1-3
d_gene: -
abundance: -
v_gene: TRBV11-3
CDR3aa: CASSLGVTANTIYF
CDR3nt: TGTGCCAGCAGCTTAGGAGTAACTGCGAACACCATATATTTT

j_gene: TRBJ1-5
d_gene: -
abundance: -
v_gene: TRBV15
CDR3aa: CATSKPSLIFGIGRYSNQPQHF
CDR3nt: TGTGCCACCAGCAAACCGTCACTTATATTTGGGATAGGTCGATATAGCAATCAGCCCCAGCATTTT

j_gene: TRBJ2-1
d_gene: -
abundance: -
v_gene: TRBV5-1
CDR3aa: CASSALPTDNEQFF
CDR3nt: TGCGCCAGCAGCGCGCTGCCCACCGACAATGAGCAGTTCTTC

j_gene: TRBJ2-3
d_gene: TRBD2
abundance: -
v_gene: TRBV28
CDR3aa: CASSSAGLAGGSDTQYF
CDR3nt: TGTGCCAGCAGTTCCGCCGGACTAGCGGGGGGGTCAGATACGCAGTATTTT

j_gene: TRBJ2-3
d_gene: TRBD1
abundance: few
v_gene: TRBV18
CDR3aa: CASSPSGTATDTQYF
CDR3nt: TGTGCCAGCTCACCTTCCGGGACAGCCACAGATACGCAGTATTTT

j_gene: TRBJ2-3
d_gene: TRBD1
abundance: -
v_gene: TRBV9
CDR3aa: CASNLRGTGTDTQYF
CDR3nt: TGTGCCAGCAACCTTAGAGGGACAGGCACAGATACGCAGTATTTT

j_gene: TRBJ2-1
d_gene: TRBD2
abundance: -
v_gene: TRBV5-1
CDR3aa: CASSLGGTSSYNEQFF
CDR3nt: TGCGCCAGCAGCTTGGGCGGGACTAGCTCCTACAATGAGCAGTTCTTC

j_gene: TRBJ2-3
d_gene: -
abundance: many
v_gene: TRBV11-3
CDR3aa: CASSAIPSSTDTQYF
CDR3nt: TGTGCCAGCAGCGCTATCCCATCTAGCACAGATACGCAGTATTTT

j_gene: TRBJ1-1
d_gene: TRBD1
abundance: few
v_gene: TRBV28
CDR3aa: CASSPGQIKGEAFF
CDR3nt: TGTGCCAGCAGTCCGGGACAGATTAAAGGTGAAGCTTTCTTT

j_gene: TRBJ1-2
d_gene: TRBD1
abundance: few
v_gene: TRBV28
CDR3aa: CASSSQGAASGYTF
CDR3nt: TGTGCCAGCAGTTCACAGGGGGCCGCAAGCGGCTACACCTTC

j_gene: TRBJ1-1
d_gene: TRBD1
abundance: -
v_gene: TRBV28
CDR3aa: CASSPVPTGRGPEAFF
CDR3nt: TGTGCCAGCAGCCCTGTACCGACAGGGCGTGGTCCTGAAGCTTTCTTT

j_gene: TRBJ1-3
d_gene: TRBD1
abundance: -
v_gene: TRBV15
CDR3aa: CATRRDRGTITSSGNTIYF
CDR3nt: TGTGCCACCAGACGGGACAGGGGTACCATAACAAGCTCTGGAAACACCATATATTTT

j_gene: TRBJ1-2
d_gene: TRBD1
abundance: -
v_gene: TRBV19
CDR3aa: CASSLLSGTGPNYGYTF
CDR3nt: TGTGCCAGTAGTCTCCTATCCGGGACAGGGCCTAACTATGGCTACACCTTC

j_gene: TRBJ1-2
d_gene: -
abundance: -
v_gene: TRBV28
CDR3aa: CASSLSVGIDGYTF
CDR3nt: TGTGCCAGCAGTTTATCTGTGGGAATAGATGGCTACACCTTC

j_gene: TRBJ1-2
d_gene: -
abundance: -
v_gene: TRBV10-2
CDR3aa: CASSESESYGYTF
CDR3nt: TGCGCCAGCAGTGAGTCGGAGTCCTATGGCTACACCTTC

j_gene: TRBJ2-3
d_gene: TRBD2
abundance: -
v_gene: TRBV7-6
CDR3aa: CASSLRLAGGPDTQYF
CDR3nt: TGTGCCAGCAGCTTAAGACTAGCGGGAGGGCCCGATACGCAGTATTTT

j_gene: TRBJ2-5
d_gene: TRBD2
abundance: -
v_gene: TRBV2
CDR3aa: CASRLTSVAYQETQYF
CDR3nt: TGTGCCAGCAGACTCACTAGCGTCGCGTACCAAGAGACCCAGTACTTC

j_gene: TRBJ2-1
d_gene: TRBD2
abundance: few
v_gene: TRBV11-3
CDR3aa: CASSQTSGGAGNEQFF
CDR3nt: TGTGCCAGCAGCCAAACTAGCGGGGGGGCCGGAAATGAGCAGTTCTTC

j_gene: TRBJ2-5
d_gene: -
abundance: many
v_gene: TRBV6-8
CDR3aa: CASRSRPPETQYF
CDR3nt: TGTGCCAGCAGGTCCCGTCCGCCAGAAACCCAGTACTTC

j_gene: TRBJ2-5
d_gene: -
abundance: -
v_gene: TRBV5-1
CDR3aa: CASSQGGGSQETQYF
CDR3nt: TGCGCCAGCAGCCAGGGTGGAGGGTCCCAAGAGACCCAGTACTTC

j_gene: TRBJ1-4
d_gene: TRBD1
abundance: few
v_gene: TRBV9
CDR3aa: CASSPRGQGQNEKLFF
CDR3nt: TGTGCCAGCAGCCCCCGAGGACAGGGCCAAAATGAAAAACTGTTTTTT

j_gene: TRBJ1-1
d_gene: TRBD1
abundance: few
v_gene: TRBV7-4
CDR3aa: CASSFGTGENTEAFF
CDR3nt: TGTGCCAGCAGCTTCGGGACAGGGGAGAACACTGAAGCTTTCTTT

j_gene: TRBJ1-2
d_gene: -
abundance: -
v_gene: TRBV6-8
CDR3aa: CASRELRFGYTF
CDR3nt: TGTGCCAGCAGGGAGCTGAGGTTTGGCTACACCTTC

j_gene: TRBJ1-6
d_gene: -
abundance: medium-sized
v_gene: TRBV11-3
CDR3aa: CASSTSGRGVHSPLHF
CDR3nt: TGTGCCAGCAGCACTAGCGGCAGGGGCGTCCATTCACCCCTCCACTTT

j_gene: TRBJ2-6
d_gene: -
abundance: -
v_gene: TRBV6-8
CDR3aa: CAIPATSGANVLTF
CDR3nt: TGTGCCATCCCGGCTACTTCTGGGGCCAACGTCCTGACTTTC

j_gene: TRBJ1-1
d_gene: -
abundance: few
v_gene: TRBV28
CDR3aa: CASSLGGTAGNLYEAFF
CDR3nt: TGTGCCAGCAGTTTAGGAGGGACGGCAGGGAATCTTTATGAAGCTTTCTTT

j_gene: TRBJ2-7
d_gene: TRBD1
abundance: -
v_gene: TRBV11-3
CDR3aa: CASSGDRAPYEQYF
CDR3nt: TGTGCCAGCAGCGGGGACAGGGCCCCCTACGAGCAGTACTTC

j_gene: TRBJ1-2
d_gene: -
abundance: many
v_gene: TRBV11-3
CDR3aa: CASSLGGGREYSTF
CDR3nt: TGTGCCAGCAGCTTGGGAGGGGGAAGGGAATATTCCACCTTC

j_gene: TRBJ2-2
d_gene: TRBD2
abundance: few
v_gene: TRBV11-3
CDR3aa: CASRDRTSGPANTGELFF
CDR3nt: TGTGCCAGCAGAGATAGGACTAGCGGGCCTGCGAACACCGGGGAGCTGTTTTTT

j_gene: TRBJ2-5
d_gene: -
abundance: -
v_gene: TRBV5-1
CDR3aa: CASSLGGYQETQYF
CDR3nt: TGCGCCAGCAGCTTGGGAGGCTACCAAGAGACCCAGTACTTC

j_gene: TRBJ1-1
d_gene: -
abundance: -
v_gene: TRBV19
CDR3aa: CASSIGSGVGNTEAFF
CDR3nt: TGTGCCAGTAGTATAGGGTCAGGGGTCGGGAACACTGAAGCTTTCTTT

j_gene: TRBJ2-1
d_gene: TRBD1
abundance: -
v_gene: TRBV18
CDR3aa: CASSPRRQGSDEQFF
CDR3nt: TGTGCCAGCTCACCACGACGACAGGGATCTGATGAGCAGTTCTTC

j_gene: TRBJ2-1
d_gene: -
abundance: few
v_gene: TRBV7-2
CDR3aa: CASSGTTKGEQFF
CDR3nt: TGTGCCAGTTCTGGGACCACGAAGGGTGAGCAGTTCTTC

j_gene: TRBJ1-1
d_gene: -
abundance: -
v_gene: TRBV29-1
CDR3aa: CSVAFRNTEAFF
CDR3nt: TGCAGCGTTGCTTTCAGAAACACTGAAGCTTTCTTT

j_gene: TRBJ2-1
d_gene: TRBD2
abundance: -
v_gene: TRBV9
CDR3aa: CASSPSGLADYNEQFF
CDR3nt: TGTGCCAGCAGCCCCTCGGGACTAGCGGACTACAATGAGCAGTTCTTC

j_gene: TRBJ2-7
d_gene: TRBD1
abundance: few
v_gene: TRBV6-8
CDR3aa: CASSILGQVNYEQYF
CDR3nt: TGTGCCAGCAGTATCCTAGGACAGGTCAACTACGAGCAGTACTTC

j_gene: TRBJ1-6
d_gene: -
abundance: -
v_gene: TRBV11-3
CDR3aa: CASSLDRANSPLHF
CDR3nt: TGTGCCAGCAGCTTAGACAGGGCTAATTCACCCCTCCACTTT

j_gene: TRBJ2-3
d_gene: -
abundance: -
v_gene: TRBV7-7
CDR3aa: CASGPGTGRNTQYF
CDR3nt: TGTGCCAGCGGCCCGGGAACAGGGAGGAATACGCAGTATTTT

j_gene: TRBJ1-2
d_gene: -
abundance: -
v_gene: TRBV6-8
CDR3aa: CASSYGNSRTYGYTF
CDR3nt: TGTGCCAGCAGCTACGGGAACAGCCGAACCTATGGCTACACCTTC

j_gene: TRBJ2-7
d_gene: TRBD2
abundance: -
v_gene: TRBV29-1
CDR3aa: CSVRAGRQPHEQYF
CDR3nt: TGCAGCGTCAGAGCGGGACGCCAACCTCACGAGCAGTACTTC

j_gene: TRBJ1-3
d_gene: TRBD1
abundance: once
v_gene: TRBV18
CDR3aa: CASSPTGVSGNTIYF
CDR3nt: TGTGCCAGCTCGCCCACAGGGGTCTCTGGAAACACCATATATTTT

j_gene: TRBJ2-1
d_gene: TRBD2
abundance: -
v_gene: TRBV12-5
CDR3aa: CASGPPPLAGGRNEQFF
CDR3nt: TGTGCTAGTGGGCCCCCTCCGCTAGCGGGAGGTCGCAATGAGCAGTTCTTC

j_gene: TRBJ1-1
d_gene: -
abundance: -
v_gene: TRBV1
CDR3aa: CASSSGTGIPEAFF
CDR3nt: TGCGCCAGCAGCTCCGGGACAGGGATTCCTGAAGCTTTCTTT